The entry below describes one T cell receptor (beta chain). The data belong to a study of T cell changes during pregnancy in multiple sclerosis. This CDR3 has 15 amino acids. Per germline, CDR1 SGHRS and CDR2 YFSETQ. V lost 0 bases and J 4 bases, leaving 13 bases between the germline ends. Method: immunoSEQ multiplex PCR; TCRdb's copy keeps in-frame clones and lacks some. Altogether about 44,000 clones are present, approximately 90% being singletons, with the ten largest covering 1.2%. This chain joins TRBV5-1 and TRBJ1-2; no definite D call. This sequence was found in a female donor with multiple sclerosis, enrolled in a pregnancy study. The material sequenced was CD4+ T cells from peripheral blood mononuclear cells, taken after pregnancy. In DNA form, the CDR3 reads TGCGCCAGCAGCTTGGGATGGGAGGGTGGCTATGGCTACACCTTC. It is translated as CASSLGWEGGYGYTF.